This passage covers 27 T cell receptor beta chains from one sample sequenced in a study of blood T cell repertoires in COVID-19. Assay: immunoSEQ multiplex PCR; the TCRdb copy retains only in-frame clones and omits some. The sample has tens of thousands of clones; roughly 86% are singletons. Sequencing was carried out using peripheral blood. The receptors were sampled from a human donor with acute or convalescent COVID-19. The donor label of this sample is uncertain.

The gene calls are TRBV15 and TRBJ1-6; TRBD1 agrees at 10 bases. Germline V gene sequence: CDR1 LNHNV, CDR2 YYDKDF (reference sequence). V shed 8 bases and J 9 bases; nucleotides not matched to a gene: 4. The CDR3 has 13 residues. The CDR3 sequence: CATSTGGGSPLHF. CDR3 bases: TGTGCCACCTCGACAGGGGGCGGTTCACCCCTCCACTTT. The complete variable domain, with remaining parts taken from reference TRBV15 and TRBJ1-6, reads DAMVIQNPRYQVTQFGKPVTLSCSQTLNHNVMYWYQQKSSQAPKLLFHYYDKDFNNEADTPDNFQSRRPNTSFCFLDIRSPGLGDTAMYLCATSTGGGSPLHFGNGTRLTVT.

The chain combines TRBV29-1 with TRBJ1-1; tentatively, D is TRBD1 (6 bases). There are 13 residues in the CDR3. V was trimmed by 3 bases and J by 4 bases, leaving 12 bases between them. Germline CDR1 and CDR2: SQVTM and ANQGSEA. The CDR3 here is CSVDQGLGTEAFF. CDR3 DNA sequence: TGCAGCGTTGATCAGGGGCTGGGCACTGAAGCTTTCTTT.

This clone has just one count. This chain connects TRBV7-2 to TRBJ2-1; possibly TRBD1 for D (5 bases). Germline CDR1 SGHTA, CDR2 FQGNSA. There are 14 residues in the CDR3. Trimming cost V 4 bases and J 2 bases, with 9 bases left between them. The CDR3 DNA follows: TGTGCCAGCAGCTCCCTAGGGGCCTACAATGAGCAGTTCTTC. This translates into CASSSLGAYNEQFF.

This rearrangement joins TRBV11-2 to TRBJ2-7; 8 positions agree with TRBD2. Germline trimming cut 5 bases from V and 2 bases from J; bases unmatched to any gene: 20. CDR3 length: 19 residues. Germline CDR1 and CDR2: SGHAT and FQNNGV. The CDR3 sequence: CASSPRRGLGGGYAYEQYF. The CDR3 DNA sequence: TGTGCCAGCAGCCCGCGGCGGGGTTTGGGCGGGGGGTACGCCTACGAGCAGTACTTC.

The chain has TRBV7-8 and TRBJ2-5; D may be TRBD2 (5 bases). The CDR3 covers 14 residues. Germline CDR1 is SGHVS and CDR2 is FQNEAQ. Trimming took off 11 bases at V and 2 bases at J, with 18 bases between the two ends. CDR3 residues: CASVRSSPQETQYF. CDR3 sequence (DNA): TGTGCCTCCGTCCGTTCTAGCCCGCAAGAGACCCAGTACTTC.

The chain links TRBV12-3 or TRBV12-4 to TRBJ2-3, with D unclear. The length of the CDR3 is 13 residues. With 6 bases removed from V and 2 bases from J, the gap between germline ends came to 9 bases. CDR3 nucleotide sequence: TGTGCCAGCAGCTCACTAAACACAGATACGCAGTATTTT. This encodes CASSSLNTDTQYF.

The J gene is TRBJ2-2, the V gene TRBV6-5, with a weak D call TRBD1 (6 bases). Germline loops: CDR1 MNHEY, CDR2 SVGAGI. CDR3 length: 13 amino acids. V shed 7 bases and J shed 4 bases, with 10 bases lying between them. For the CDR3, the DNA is TGTGCCAGCACCGTAGGGGGCACCGGGGAGCTGTTTTTT. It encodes CASTVGGTGELFF.

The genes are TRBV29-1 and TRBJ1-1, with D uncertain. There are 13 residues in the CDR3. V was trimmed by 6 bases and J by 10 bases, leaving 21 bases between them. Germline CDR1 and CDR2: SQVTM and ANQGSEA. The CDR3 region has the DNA TGCAGCGTCCATTACCGGGAGTCCAAGGGAGCTTTCTTT. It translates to CSVHYRESKGAFF. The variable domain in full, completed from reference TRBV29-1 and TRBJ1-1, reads SAVISQKPSRDICQRGTSLTIQCQVDSQVTMMFWYRQQPGQSLTLIATANQGSEATYESGFVIDKFPISRPNLTFSTLTVSNMSPEDSSIYLCSVHYRESKGAFFGQGTRLTVV.

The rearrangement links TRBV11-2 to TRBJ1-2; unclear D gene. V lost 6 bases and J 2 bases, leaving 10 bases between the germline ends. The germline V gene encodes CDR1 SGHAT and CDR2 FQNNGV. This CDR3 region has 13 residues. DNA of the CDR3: TGTGCCAGCAGTTCGGGATTAAACTATGGCTACACCTTC. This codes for CASSSGLNYGYTF.

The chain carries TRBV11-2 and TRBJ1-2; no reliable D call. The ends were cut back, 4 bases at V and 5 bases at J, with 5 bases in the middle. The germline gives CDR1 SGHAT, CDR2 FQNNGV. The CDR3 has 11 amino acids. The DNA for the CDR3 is TGTGCCAGCAGCTCGTTTTATGGCTACACCTTC. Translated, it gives CASSSFYGYTF. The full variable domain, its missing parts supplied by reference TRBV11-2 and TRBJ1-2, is EAGVAQSPRYKIIEKRQSVAFWCNPISGHATLYWYQQILGQGPKLLIQFQNNGVVDDSQLPKDRFSAERLKGVDSTLKIQPAKLEDSAVYLCASSSFYGYTFGSGTRLTVV.

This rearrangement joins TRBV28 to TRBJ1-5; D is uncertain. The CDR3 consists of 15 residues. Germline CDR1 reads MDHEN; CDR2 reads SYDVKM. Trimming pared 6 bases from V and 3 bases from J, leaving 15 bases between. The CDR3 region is CASRLLSGTNQPQHF. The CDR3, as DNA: TGTGCCAGCAGGCTCTTGTCGGGTACCAATCAGCCCCAGCATTTT.

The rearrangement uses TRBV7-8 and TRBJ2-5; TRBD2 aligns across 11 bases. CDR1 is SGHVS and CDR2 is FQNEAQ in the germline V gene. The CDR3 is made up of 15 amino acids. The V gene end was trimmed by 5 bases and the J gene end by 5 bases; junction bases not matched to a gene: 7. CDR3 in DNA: TGTGCCAGCAGCCAAGGACTAGCGGGTGATGAGACCCAGTACTTC. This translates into CASSQGLAGDETQYF.

CDR3 sequence (DNA): TGCGCCAGCAGCTTGACCGGGATGAACACTGAAGCTTTCTTT. Its translation is CASSLTGMNTEAFF. This sequence joins TRBV5-1 and TRBJ1-1; D gene unclear. The CDR3 length is 14 residues. V lost 1 base to trimming and J lost 0 bases, with 7 bases between them. Germline lookup yields CDR1 SGHRS and CDR2 YFSETQ.

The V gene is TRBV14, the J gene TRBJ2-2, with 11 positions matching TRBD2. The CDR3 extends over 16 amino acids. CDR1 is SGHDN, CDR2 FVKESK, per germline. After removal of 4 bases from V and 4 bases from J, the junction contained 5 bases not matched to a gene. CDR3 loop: CASSPRLAGLTGELFF. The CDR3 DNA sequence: TGTGCCAGCAGCCCCAGACTAGCGGGGCTCACCGGGGAGCTGTTTTTT.

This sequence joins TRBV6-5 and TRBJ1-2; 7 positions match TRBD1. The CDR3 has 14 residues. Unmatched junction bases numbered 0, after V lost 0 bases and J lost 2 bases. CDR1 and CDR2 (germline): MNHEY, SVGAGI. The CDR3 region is CASSYSGQNYGYTF. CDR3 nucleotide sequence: TGTGCCAGCAGTTACTCGGGACAGAACTATGGCTACACCTTC.

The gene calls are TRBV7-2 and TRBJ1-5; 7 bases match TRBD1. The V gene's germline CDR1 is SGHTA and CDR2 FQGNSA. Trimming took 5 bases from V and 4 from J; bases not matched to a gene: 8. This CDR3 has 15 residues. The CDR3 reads CASSPGQLPNQPQHF. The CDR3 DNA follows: TGTGCCAGCAGCCCGGGACAGCTGCCTAATCAGCCCCAGCATTTT.

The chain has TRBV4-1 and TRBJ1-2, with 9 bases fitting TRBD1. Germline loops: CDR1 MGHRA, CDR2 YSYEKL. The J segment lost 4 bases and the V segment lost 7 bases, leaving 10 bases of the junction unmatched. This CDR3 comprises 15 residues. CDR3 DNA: TGCGCCAGCACCCCCGGGGACAGGGTTGGCTATGGCTACACCTTC. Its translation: CASTPGDRVGYGYTF.

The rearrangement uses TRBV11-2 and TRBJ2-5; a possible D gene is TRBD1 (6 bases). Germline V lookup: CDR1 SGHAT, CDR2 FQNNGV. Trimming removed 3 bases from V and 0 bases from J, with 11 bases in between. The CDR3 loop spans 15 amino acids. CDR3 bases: TGTGCCAGCAGCTTCGGAGACAGGAACCAAGAGACCCAGTACTTC. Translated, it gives CASSFGDRNQETQYF.

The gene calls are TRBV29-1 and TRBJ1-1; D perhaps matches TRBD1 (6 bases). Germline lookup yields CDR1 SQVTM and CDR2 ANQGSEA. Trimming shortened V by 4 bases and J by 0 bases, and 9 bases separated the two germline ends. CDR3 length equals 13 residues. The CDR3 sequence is CSVGDMMNTEAFF. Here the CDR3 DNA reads TGCAGCGTTGGGGACATGATGAACACTGAAGCTTTCTTT.

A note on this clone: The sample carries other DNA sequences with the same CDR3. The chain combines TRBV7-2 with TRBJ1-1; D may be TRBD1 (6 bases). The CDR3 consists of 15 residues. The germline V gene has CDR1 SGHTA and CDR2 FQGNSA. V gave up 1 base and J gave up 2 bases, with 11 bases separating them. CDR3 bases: TGTGCCAGCAGCTTAGTCGGGGGGCCCAACACTGAAGCTTTCTTT. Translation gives CASSLVGGPNTEAFF.

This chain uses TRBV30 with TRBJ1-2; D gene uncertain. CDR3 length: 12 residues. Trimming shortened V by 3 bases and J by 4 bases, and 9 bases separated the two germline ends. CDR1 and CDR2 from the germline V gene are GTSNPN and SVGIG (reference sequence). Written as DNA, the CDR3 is TGTGCCTGGAGCCCAGGTACCTATGGCTACACCTTC. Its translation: CAWSPGTYGYTF.

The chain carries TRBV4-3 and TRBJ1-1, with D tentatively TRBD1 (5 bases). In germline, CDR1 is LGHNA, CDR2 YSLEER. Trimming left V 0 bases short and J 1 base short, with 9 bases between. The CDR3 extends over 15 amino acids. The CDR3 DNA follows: TGCGCCAGCAGCCAAGAGTGGGGGGGGAACACTGAAGCTTTCTTT. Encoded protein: CASSQEWGGNTEAFF.

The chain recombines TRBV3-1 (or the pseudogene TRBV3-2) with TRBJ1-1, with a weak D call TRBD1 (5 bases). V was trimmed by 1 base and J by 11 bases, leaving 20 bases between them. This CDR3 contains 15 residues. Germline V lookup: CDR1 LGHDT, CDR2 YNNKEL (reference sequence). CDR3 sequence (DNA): TGTGCCAGCAGCCAAGTCGCGGGGGGGAGTGGTTTGGCTTTCTTT. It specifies CASSQVAGGSGLAFF.

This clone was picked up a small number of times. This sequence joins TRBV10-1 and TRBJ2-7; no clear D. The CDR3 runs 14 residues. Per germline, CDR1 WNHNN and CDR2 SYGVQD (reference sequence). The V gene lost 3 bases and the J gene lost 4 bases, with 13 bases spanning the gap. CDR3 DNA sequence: TGCGCCAGCAGTGACCGGCGAATAGCTTACGAGCAGTACTTC. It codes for CASSDRRIAYEQYF.

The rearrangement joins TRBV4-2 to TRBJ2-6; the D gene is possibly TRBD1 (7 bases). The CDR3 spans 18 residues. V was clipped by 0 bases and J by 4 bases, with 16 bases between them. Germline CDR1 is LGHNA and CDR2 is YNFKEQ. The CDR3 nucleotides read TGTGCCAGCAGCCAAGAAGGGCTGGAGGGGGCGGGGGCCAACGTCCTGACTTTC. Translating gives CASSQEGLEGAGANVLTF.

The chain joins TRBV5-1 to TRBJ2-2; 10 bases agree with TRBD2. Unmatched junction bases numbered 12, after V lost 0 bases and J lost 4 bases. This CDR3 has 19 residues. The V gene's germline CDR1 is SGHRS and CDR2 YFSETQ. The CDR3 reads CASSLAKGLAGELTGELFF. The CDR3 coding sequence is TGCGCCAGCAGCTTGGCCAAGGGGCTAGCGGGGGAGCTCACCGGGGAGCTGTTTTTT.

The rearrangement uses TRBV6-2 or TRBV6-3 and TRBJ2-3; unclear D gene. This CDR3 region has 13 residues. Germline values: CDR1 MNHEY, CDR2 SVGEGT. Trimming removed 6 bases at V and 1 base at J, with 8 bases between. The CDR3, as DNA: TGTGCCAGCAGCCTTGCGGGCACAGATACGCAGTATTTT. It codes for CASSLAGTDTQYF.